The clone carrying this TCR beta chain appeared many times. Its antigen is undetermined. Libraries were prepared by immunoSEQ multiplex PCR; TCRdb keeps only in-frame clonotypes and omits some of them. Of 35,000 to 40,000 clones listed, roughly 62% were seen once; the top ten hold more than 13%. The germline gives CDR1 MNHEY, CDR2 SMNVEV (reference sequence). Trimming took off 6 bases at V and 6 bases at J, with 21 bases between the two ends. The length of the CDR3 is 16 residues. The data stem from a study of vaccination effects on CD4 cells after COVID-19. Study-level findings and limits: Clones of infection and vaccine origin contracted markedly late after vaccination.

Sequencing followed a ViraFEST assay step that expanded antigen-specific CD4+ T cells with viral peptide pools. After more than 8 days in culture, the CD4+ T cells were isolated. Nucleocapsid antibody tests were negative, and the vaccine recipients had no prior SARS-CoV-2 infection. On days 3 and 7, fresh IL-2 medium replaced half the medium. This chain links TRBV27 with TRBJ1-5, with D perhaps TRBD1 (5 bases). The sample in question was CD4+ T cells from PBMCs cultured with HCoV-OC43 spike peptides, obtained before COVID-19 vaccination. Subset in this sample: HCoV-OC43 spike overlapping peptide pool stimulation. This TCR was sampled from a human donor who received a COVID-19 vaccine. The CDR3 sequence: CASRSDSEGFRQPQHF. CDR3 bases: TGTGCCAGCAGGTCCGACAGTGAAGGTTTTCGTCAGCCCCAGCATTTT.